This entry concerns a single T cell receptor beta chain. The data were taken from a study of blood T cell repertoires in COVID-19. For the study at large: Both acute and convalescent COVID-19 samples were obtained from the United States, Italy and Spain.

Per the germline V gene, CDR1 is MNHEY and CDR2 is SMNVEV (reference sequence). The CDR3 loop spans 13 amino acids. The germline V and J ends were trimmed by 2 bases and 4 bases, with 8 bases remaining between them. TCRdb keeps only in-frame clones here, not all; method: immunoSEQ multiplex PCR. The sample records 160,000 or so clones, around 82% being singletons. The chain has TRBV27 and TRBJ1-2; D is unresolved. The sample consisted of PBMCs or T cells enriched from blood (not recorded which). This TCR was sampled from a man between 60 and 75 years old who had recovered from COVID-19. The CDR3 DNA sequence: TGTGCCAGCAGTTTAGGTGTCGGCTATGGCTACACCTTC. Translation gives CASSLGVGYGYTF.